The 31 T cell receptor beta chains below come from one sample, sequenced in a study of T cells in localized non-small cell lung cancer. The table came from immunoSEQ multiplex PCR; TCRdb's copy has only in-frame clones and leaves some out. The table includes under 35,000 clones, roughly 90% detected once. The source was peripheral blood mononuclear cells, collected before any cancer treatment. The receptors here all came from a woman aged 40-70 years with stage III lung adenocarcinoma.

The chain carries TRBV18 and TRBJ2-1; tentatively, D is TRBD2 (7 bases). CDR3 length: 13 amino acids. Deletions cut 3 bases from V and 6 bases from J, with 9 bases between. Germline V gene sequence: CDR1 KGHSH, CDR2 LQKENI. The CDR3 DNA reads TGTGCCAGCTCACCTGGGGGGGCCAATGAGCAGTTCTTC. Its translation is CASSPGGANEQFF.

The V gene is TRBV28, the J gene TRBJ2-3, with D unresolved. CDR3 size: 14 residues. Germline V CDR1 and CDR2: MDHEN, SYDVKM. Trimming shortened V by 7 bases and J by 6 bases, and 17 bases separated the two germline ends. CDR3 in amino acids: CASTTTVGWDTQYF. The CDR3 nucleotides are TGTGCCAGCACTACTACGGTTGGGTGGGATACGCAGTATTTT.

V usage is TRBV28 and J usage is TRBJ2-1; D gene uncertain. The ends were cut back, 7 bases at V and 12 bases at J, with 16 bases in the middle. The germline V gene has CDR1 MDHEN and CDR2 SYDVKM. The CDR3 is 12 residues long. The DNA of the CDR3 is TGTGCCAGCACCCCCGGCCTGGGGATGCAGTTCTTC. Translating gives CASTPGLGMQFF.

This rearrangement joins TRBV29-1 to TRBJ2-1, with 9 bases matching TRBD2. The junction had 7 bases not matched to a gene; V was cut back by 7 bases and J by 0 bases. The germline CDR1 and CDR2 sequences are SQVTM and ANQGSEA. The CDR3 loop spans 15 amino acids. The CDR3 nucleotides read TGCAGCGCCGCGACTAGCGGAAACTCCTACAATGAGCAGTTCTTC. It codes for CSAATSGNSYNEQFF.

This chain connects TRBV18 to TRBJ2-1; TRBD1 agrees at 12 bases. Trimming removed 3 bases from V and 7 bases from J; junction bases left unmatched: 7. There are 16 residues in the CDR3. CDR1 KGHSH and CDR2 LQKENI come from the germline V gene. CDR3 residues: CASSPSGQGALNEQFF. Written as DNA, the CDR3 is TGTGCCAGCTCACCTTCGGGACAGGGGGCGCTGAATGAGCAGTTCTTC.

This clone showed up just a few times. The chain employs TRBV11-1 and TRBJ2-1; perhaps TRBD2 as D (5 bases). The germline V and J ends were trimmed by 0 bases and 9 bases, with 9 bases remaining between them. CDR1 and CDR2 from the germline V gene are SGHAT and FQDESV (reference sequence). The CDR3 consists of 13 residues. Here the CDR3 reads CASSLARSVEQFF. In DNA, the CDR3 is TGTGCCAGCAGCTTAGCGCGTAGCGTTGAGCAGTTCTTC.

CDR3 bases: TGTGCCAGCAGCCGAAAACTAGCGGGAGGCCACAATGAGCAGTTCTTC. Protein sequence: CASSRKLAGGHNEQFF. The chain joins TRBV7-8 to TRBJ2-1; 12 nucleotides agree with TRBD2. With V trimmed by 5 bases and J by 5 bases, 7 bases remained unmatched. The germline V gene has CDR1 SGHVS and CDR2 FQNEAQ. This CDR3 spans 16 amino acids.

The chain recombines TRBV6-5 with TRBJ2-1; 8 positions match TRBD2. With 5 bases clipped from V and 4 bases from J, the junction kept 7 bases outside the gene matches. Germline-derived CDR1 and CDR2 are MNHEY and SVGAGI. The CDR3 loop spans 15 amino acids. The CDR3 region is CASSRGRPGYNEQFF. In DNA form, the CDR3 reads TGTGCCAGCAGTCGCGGGAGGCCCGGGTACAATGAGCAGTTCTTC.

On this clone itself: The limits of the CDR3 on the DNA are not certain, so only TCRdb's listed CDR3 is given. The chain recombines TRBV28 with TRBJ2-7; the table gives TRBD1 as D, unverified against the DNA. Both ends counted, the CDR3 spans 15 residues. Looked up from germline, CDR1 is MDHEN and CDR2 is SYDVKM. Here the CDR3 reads CASSFSGQGMYEQYF.

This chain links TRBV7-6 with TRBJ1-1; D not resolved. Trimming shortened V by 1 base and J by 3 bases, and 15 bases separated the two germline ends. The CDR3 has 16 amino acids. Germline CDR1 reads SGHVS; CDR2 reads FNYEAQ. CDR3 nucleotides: TGTGCCAGCAGCTTAGTCCCCGGGGAGACGGACACTGAAGCTTTCTTT. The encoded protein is CASSLVPGETDTEAFF.

CDR3 loop: CASGGHGNTIYF. The CDR3 DNA follows: TGTGCCAGCGGTGGGCACGGAAACACCATATATTTT. This rearrangement joins TRBV28 to TRBJ1-3; D call uncertain. Germline V lookup: CDR1 MDHEN, CDR2 SYDVKM. This CDR3 comprises 12 residues. V was clipped by 8 bases and J by 4 bases, with 9 bases between them.

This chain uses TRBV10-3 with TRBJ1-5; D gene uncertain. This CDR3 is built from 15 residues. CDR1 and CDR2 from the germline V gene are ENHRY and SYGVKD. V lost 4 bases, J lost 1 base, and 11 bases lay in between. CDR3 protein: CAISVEGGSNQPQHF. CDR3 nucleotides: TGTGCCATCAGTGTTGAGGGAGGAAGCAATCAGCCCCAGCATTTT.

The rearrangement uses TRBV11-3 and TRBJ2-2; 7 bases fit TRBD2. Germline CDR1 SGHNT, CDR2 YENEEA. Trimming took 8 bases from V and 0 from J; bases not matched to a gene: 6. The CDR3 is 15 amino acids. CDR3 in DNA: TGTGCCAGCTCCCGGGGGGTTTCGAACACCGGGGAGCTGTTTTTT. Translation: CASSRGVSNTGELFF.

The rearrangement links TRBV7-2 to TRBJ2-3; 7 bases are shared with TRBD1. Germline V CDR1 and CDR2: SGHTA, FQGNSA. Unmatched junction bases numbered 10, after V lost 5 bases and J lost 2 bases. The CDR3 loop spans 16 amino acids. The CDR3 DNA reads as TGTGCCAGCAGCCCCGCTAGGGACAGCCTCACAGATACGCAGTATTTT. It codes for CASSPARDSLTDTQYF.

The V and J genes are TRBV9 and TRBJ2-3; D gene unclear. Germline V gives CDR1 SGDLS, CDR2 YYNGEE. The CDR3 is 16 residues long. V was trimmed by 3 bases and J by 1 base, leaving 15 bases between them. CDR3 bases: TGTGCCAGCAGCGGACGACCCCAAGCCCGCACAGATACGCAGTATTTT. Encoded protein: CASSGRPQARTDTQYF.

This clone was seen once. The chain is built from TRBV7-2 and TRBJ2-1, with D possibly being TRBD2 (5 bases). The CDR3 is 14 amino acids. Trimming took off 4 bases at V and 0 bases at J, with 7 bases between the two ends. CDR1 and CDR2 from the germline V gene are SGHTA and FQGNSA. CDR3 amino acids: CASSSDYSYNEQFF. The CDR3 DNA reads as TGTGCCAGCAGCTCAGACTACTCCTACAATGAGCAGTTCTTC.

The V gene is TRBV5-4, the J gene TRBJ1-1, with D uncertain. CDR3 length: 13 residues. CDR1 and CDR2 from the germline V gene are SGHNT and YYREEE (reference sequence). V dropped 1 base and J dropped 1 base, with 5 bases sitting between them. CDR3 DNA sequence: TGTGCCAGCAGCTTGATGACGAACACTGAAGCTTTCTTT. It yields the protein CASSLMTNTEAFF. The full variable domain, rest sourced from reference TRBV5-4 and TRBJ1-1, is ETGVTQSPTHLIKTRGQQVTLRCSSQSGHNTVSWYQQALGQGPQFIFQYYREEENGRGNFPPRFSGLQFPNYSSELNVNALELDDSALYLCASSLMTNTEAFFGQGTRLTVV.

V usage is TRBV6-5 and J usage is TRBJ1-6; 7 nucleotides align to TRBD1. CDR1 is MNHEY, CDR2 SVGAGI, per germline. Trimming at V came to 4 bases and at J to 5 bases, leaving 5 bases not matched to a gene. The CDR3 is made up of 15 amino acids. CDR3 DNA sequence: TGTGCCAGCAGTTGGTCGGGACAGAATAATTCACCCCTCCACTTT. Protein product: CASSWSGQNNSPLHF.

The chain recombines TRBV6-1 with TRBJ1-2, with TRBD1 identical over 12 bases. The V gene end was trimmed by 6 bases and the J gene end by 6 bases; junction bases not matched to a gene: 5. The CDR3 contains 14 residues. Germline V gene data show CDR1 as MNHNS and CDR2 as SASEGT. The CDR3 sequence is CASRPGTGGHGYTF. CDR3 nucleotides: TGTGCCAGCAGACCGGGGACAGGGGGCCATGGCTACACCTTC.

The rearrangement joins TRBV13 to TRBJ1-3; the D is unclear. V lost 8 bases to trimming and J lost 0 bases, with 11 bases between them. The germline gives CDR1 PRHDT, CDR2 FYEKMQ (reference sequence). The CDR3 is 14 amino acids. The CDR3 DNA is TGTGCCAGCGCCGAGGCAGGCTCTGGAAACACCATATATTTT. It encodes CASAEAGSGNTIYF.

CDR3 bases: TGTGCCAGCAGCTCCCCTGTGGTCACTGAAGCTTTCTTT. It specifies CASSSPVVTEAFF. The V call is TRBV11-2, the J call TRBJ1-1, with no clear D. This CDR3 spans 13 amino acids. V lost 4 bases and J 4 bases, leaving 10 bases between the germline ends. From germline, CDR1 is SGHAT and CDR2 FQNNGV.

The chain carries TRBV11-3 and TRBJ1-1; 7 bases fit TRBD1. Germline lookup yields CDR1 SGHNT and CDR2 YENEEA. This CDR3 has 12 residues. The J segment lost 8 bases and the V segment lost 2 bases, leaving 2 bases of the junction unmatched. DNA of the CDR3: TGTGCCAGCAGCTTAATAGGGGGCGAAGCTTTCTTT. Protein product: CASSLIGGEAFF.

The CDR3 protein is CASSLASGDDEAFF. CDR3 DNA: TGTGCCAGCAGCTTAGCCTCAGGGGACGATGAAGCTTTCTTT. This rearrangement joins TRBV7-9 to TRBJ1-1, with a tentative D call TRBD1 (6 bases). This CDR3 is 14 amino acids long. CDR1 SEHNR and CDR2 FQNEAQ come from the germline V gene (reference sequence). V dropped 0 bases and J dropped 7 bases, with 12 bases sitting between them. The variable domain in full, with the rest retrieved from reference TRBV7-9 and TRBJ1-1, is DTGVSQNPRHKITKRGQNVTFRCDPISEHNRLYWYRQTLGQGPEFLTYFQNEAQLEKSRLLSDRFSAERPKGSFSTLEIQRTEQGDSAMYLCASSLASGDDEAFFGQGTRLTVV.

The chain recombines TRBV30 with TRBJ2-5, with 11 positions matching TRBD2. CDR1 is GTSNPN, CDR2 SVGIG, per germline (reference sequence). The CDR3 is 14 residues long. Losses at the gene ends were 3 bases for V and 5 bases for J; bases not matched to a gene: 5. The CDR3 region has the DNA TGTGCCTGGAGGGGACTAGCGGTGACCGAGACCCAGTACTTC. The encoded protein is CAWRGLAVTETQYF.

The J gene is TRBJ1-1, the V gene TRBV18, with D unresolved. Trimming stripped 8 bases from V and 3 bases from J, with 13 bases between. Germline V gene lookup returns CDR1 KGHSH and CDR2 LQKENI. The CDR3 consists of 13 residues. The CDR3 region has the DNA TGTGCCAGCGCCGACGGGAAGGACACTGAAGCTTTCTTT. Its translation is CASADGKDTEAFF.

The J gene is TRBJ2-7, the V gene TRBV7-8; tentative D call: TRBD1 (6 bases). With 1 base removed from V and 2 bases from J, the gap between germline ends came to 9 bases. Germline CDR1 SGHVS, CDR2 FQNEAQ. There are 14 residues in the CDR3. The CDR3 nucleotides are TGTGCCAGCAGCTTAGGGGGGCCGACCTACGAGCAGTACTTC. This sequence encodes CASSLGGPTYEQYF.

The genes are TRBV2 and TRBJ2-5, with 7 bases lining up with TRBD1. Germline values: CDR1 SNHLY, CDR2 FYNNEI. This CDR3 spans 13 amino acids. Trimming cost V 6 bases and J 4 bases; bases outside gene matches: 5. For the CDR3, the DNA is TGTGCCAGCAGCCCGAACAGGGGAGAGACCCAGTACTTC. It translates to CASSPNRGETQYF.

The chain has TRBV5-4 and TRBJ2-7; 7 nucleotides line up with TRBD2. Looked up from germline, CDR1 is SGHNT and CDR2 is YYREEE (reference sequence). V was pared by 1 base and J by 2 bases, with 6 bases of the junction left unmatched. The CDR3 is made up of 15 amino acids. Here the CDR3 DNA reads TGTGCCAGCAGCTTGAAAAGCGGGGTACCCTACGAGCAGTACTTC. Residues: CASSLKSGVPYEQYF.

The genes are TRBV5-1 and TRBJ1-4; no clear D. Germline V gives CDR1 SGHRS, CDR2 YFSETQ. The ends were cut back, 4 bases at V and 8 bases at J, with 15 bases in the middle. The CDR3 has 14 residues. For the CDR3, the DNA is TGCGCCAGCAGCCCAGCACTCCAATACGAAAAACTGTTTTTT. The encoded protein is CASSPALQYEKLFF.

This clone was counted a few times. This chain's CDR3 is CASSQVKGNSPLHF. The CDR3 coding sequence is TGTGCCAGCAGCCAGGTCAAGGGGAATTCACCCCTCCACTTT. The chain employs TRBV14 and TRBJ1-6; perhaps TRBD1 as D (5 bases). Germline CDR1 and CDR2: SGHDN and FVKESK. Trimming took off 3 bases at V and 7 bases at J, with 10 bases between the two ends. The CDR3 is made up of 14 amino acids.

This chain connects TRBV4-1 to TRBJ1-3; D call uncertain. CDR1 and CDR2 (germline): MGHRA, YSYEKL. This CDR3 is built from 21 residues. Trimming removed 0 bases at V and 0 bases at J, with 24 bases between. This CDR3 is CASSQDPPGGSLVLSGNTIYF. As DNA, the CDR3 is TGCGCCAGCAGCCAAGATCCCCCAGGAGGGTCCCTCGTCCTCTCTGGAAACACCATATATTTT.